A selection of T cell receptor beta chains follows, all from one sample in a study of T-cell memory formation after mild COVID-19. TCRdb fed the 5' RACE reads into MiXCR, producing one record per CDR3 protein. The sample records fewer than 650,000 distinct CDR3 sequences, approximately 15% being singletons. Sequenced material: PBMCs or a T cell subset sorted from them (not recorded which). Source of these receptors: an adult woman who had mild COVID-19 (a few samples of this study predate the infection). Cell type and time point are not known. Both conserved end residues are part of each CDR3. D genes are given only for firm matches. Clone size is not always given. Where it is, it says once, few, many or a class for expanded clones.

v_gene	d_gene	len	abundance	j_gene	CDR3nt	CDR3aa
TRBV19	.	15	few	TRBJ1-6	TGTGCCAGTAGTATTTCGAACTCCTATAATTCACCCCTCCACTTT	CASSISNSYNSPLHF
TRBV6-5	.	12	.	TRBJ2-3	TGTGCCTCTCAGGGATTGACAGATACGCAGTATTTT	CASQGLTDTQYF
TRBV3-1	.	13	many	TRBJ2-1	TGTGCCAGCAGCCAAGACAGATACAATGAGCAGTTCTTC	CASSQDRYNEQFF
TRBV7-6	TRBD1	16	few	TRBJ2-7	TGTGCCAGCAGCTTAGTGGGCGGACAGGCAACCTACGAGCAGTACTTC	CASSLVGGQATYEQYF
TRBV3-1	.	15	many	TRBJ2-1	TGTGCCAGCACCCACGGTCGGGACGTTATAAATGAGCAGTTCTTC	CASTHGRDVINEQFF
TRBV7-2	.	19	few	TRBJ1-2	TGTGCCAGCAGCTTAGAGAGAGGGGCCCTGGGATCGCTCAACTATGGCTACACCTTC	CASSLERGALGSLNYGYTF
TRBV19	.	10	.	TRBJ1-1	TGTGCCAGTAGTGGTACTGAAGCTTTCTTT	CASSGTEAFF
TRBV7-9	.	14	few	TRBJ1-2	TGTGCCAGCAGCTTACAGAACTATGACTATGGCTACACCTTC	CASSLQNYDYGYTF
TRBV7-3	.	14	.	TRBJ1-4	TGTGCCAGCAGCCAAACAGGGTCTAATGAAAAACTGTTTTTT	CASSQTGSNEKLFF
TRBV7-6	.	15	few	TRBJ1-1	TGTGCCAGCAGCTTAGAGCAGAGGGGATACACTGAAGCTTTCTTT	CASSLEQRGYTEAFF
TRBV9	.	16	many	TRBJ1-1	TGTGCCAGCAGCGTAGATGGGACCCCAGGAGACACTGAAGCTTTCTTT	CASSVDGTPGDTEAFF
TRBV24-1	TRBD1	15	few	TRBJ1-4	TGTGCCACCAGTGATCGGACAGGGGTTGGAGAAAAACTGTTTTTT	CATSDRTGVGEKLFF
TRBV12-3/TRBV12-4	.	14	.	TRBJ2-3	TGTGCCAGCAGCAATGGGGCTAGCCCAGATACGCAGTATTTT	CASSNGASPDTQYF
TRBV4-1	.	14	.	TRBJ1-2	TGCGCCAGCAGCCAAGAAGACGGAGGGAGTGGCTACACCTTC	CASSQEDGGSGYTF
TRBV29-1	.	14	.	TRBJ2-5	TGCAGCGTAGAAAAGGCAGGCCGACAAGAGACCCAGTACTTC	CSVEKAGRQETQYF
TRBV9	TRBD1	13	few	TRBJ1-6	TGTGCCACCTCGACAGGGCCTGAATCACCCCTCCACTTT	CATSTGPESPLHF
TRBV3-1	TRBD1	17	.	TRBJ2-3	TGTGCCAGCAGCCCCATCGAGGGGACAGGGGGTACAGATACGCAGTATTTT	CASSPIEGTGGTDTQYF
TRBV12-3/TRBV12-4	.	12	many	TRBJ2-7	TGTGCCAGCAGCTTATCTCGCTACGAGCAGTACTTC	CASSLSRYEQYF
TRBV2	TRBD1	14	.	TRBJ1-2	TGTGCCAGCAGTGAGACAGGGGTCTGGCGAGGCTACACCTTC	CASSETGVWRGYTF
TRBV4-2	.	16	few	TRBJ2-3	TGTGCCAGCAGCCCATTAATGGGGCAGGGCACAGATACGCAGTATTTT	CASSPLMGQGTDTQYF
TRBV20-1	TRBD1	13	.	TRBJ1-4	TGCAGTGCACCCCAGGGGGGAAATGAAAAACTGTTTTTT	CSAPQGGNEKLFF
TRBV21-1	.	18	.	TRBJ1-1	TGTGCCAGCAGCAAAGAGTCTGAGGTGAGGCCAGGCCGCACTGAAGCTTTCTTT	CASSKESEVRPGRTEAFF
TRBV29-1	.	12	.	TRBJ2-7	TGCAGCGTTGACGGCAAGAGCTACGAGCAGTACTTC	CSVDGKSYEQYF
TRBV20-1	.	13	.	TRBJ2-5	TGCAGTGCACGTCACCTATTACAAGAGACCCAGTACTTC	CSARHLLQETQYF
TRBV5-1	TRBD1	15	.	TRBJ1-1	TGCGCCAGCAGCACTCTGACAGGGGTGAACACTGAAGCTTTCTTT	CASSTLTGVNTEAFF
TRBV9	.	15	.	TRBJ2-3	TGTGCCAGCAGCGTGGAGGGACTTAGAGCAGATACGCAGTATTTT	CASSVEGLRADTQYF
TRBV12-3/TRBV12-4	TRBD1	13	.	TRBJ1-2	TGTGCCAGCATCCAAGGACAGGGGGCGGGCTACACCTTC	CASIQGQGAGYTF
TRBV24-1	TRBD2	16	many	TRBJ2-1	TGTGCCACCAGTGACGTTGGTAGCGGGAGGGTCAATGAGCAGTTCTTC	CATSDVGSGRVNEQFF
TRBV7-9	TRBD1	16	few	TRBJ2-5	TGTGCCAGCAGCTTAGACGGACAGGCTAATCAAGAGACCCAGTACTTC	CASSLDGQANQETQYF
TRBV7-9	TRBD2	15	.	TRBJ2-1	TGTGCCAGCGGTAATCCGGCGGGAGGGTACAATGAGCAGTTCTTC	CASGNPAGGYNEQFF
TRBV14	TRBD1	15	.	TRBJ2-5	TGTGCCAGCAGCCCCGGGACAGGGACGTTGGAGACCCAGTACTTC	CASSPGTGTLETQYF